This TCR beta chain was identified during a study of T cell changes during pregnancy in multiple sclerosis. The CDR3 covers 17 residues. Germline loops: CDR1 MNHEY, CDR2 SMNVEV (reference sequence). The junction had 9 bases not matched to a gene; V was cut back by 0 bases and J by 4 bases. Here immunoSEQ multiplex PCR was the method, and the copy in TCRdb shows in-frame clones only, minus some. This table has around 46,000 clones, 85% to 90% appearing once. This sample comprised CD8+ T cells from peripheral blood mononuclear cells, obtained in the second trimester of pregnancy. This sequence originates from a female donor with multiple sclerosis, enrolled in a pregnancy study. The V and J genes are TRBV27 and TRBJ2-1, with 7 nucleotides matching TRBD1. The chain's CDR3 is CASSLSPTGVGYNEQFF. CDR3 nucleotides: TGTGCCAGCAGTTTATCGCCTACAGGGGTAGGATACAATGAGCAGTTCTTC.